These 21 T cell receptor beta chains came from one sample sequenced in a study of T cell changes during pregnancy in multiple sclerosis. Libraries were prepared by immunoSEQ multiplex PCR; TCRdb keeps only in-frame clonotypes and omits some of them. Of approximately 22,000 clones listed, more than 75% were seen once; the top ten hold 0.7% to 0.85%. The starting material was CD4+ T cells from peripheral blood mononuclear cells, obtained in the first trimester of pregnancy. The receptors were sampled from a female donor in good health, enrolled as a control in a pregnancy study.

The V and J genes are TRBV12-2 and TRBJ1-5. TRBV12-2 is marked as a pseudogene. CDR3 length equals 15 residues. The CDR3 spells CASRLGEGKGQPQHF. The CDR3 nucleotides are TGTGCAAGTCGCTTAGGGGAGGGTAAGGGACAGCCCCAGCATTTT.

The CDR3 loop reads CASSLRLASTDTQYF. In nucleotides, the CDR3 is TGCGCCAGCAGCTTGAGACTAGCGAGCACAGATACGCAGTATTTT. The chain is built from TRBV5-1 and TRBJ2-3; 8 nucleotides line up with TRBD2. J gave up 0 bases and V 1 base, and 1 base lay outside the gene matches. This CDR3 is built from 15 residues. The germline CDR1 and CDR2 sequences are SGHRS and YFSETQ.

The CDR3 spells CASKDKHLSSYGYTF. CDR3 in DNA: TGTGCCAGTAAGGACAAACACCTATCATCCTATGGCTACACCTTC. The V call is TRBV19, the J call TRBJ1-2; perhaps TRBD1 as D (5 bases). Trimming removed 7 bases at V and 4 bases at J, with 19 bases between. CDR3 length equals 15 residues. CDR1 LNHDA and CDR2 SQIVND come from the germline V gene (reference sequence).

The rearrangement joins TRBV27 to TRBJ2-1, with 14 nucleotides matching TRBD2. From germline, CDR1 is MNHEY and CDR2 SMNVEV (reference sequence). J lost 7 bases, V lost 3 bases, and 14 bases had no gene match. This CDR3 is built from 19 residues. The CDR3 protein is CASSFYASGLAGVGNEQFF. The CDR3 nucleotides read TGTGCCAGCAGTTTTTATGCCTCGGGACTAGCGGGAGTGGGGAATGAGCAGTTCTTC.

CDR3 loop: CSARAGETQYF. The CDR3 region has the DNA TGCAGTGCTAGGGCGGGAGAGACCCAGTACTTC. V and J are TRBV20-1 and TRBJ2-5; D possibly corresponds to TRBD2 (5 bases). CDR1 DFQATT and CDR2 SNEGSKA come from the germline V gene (reference sequence). There are 11 residues in the CDR3. Trimming took off 3 bases at V and 4 bases at J, with 6 bases between the two ends.

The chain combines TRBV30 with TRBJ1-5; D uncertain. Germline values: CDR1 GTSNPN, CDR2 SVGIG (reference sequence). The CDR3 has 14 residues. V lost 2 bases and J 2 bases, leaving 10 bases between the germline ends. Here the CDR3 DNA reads TGTGCCTGGAGTCCAGGCCTGGGCAATCAGCCCCAGCATTTT. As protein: CAWSPGLGNQPQHF. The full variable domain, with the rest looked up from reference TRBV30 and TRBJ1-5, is SQTIHQWPATLVQPVGSPLSLECTVEGTSNPNLYWYRQAAGRGLQLLFYSVGIGQISSEVPQNLSASRPQDRQFILSSKKLLLSDSGFYLCAWSPGLGNQPQHFGDGTRLSIL.

CDR3 coding DNA: TGTGCCAGCAGTTACTCGACAGGGTACCCTAACTATGGCTACACCTTC. The encoded protein is CASSYSTGYPNYGYTF. J is TRBJ1-2 and V is TRBV6-5; 7 positions agree with TRBD1. V lost 0 bases to trimming and J lost 0 bases; unmatched junction nucleotides: 4. This CDR3 contains 16 residues. Germline assignment: CDR1 MNHEY and CDR2 SVGAGI.

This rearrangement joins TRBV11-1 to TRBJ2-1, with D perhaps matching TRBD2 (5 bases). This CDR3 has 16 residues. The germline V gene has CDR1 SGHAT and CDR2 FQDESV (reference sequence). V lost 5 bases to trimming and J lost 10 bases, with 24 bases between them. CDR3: CASSPTGGGPLREQFF. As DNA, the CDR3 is TGTGCCAGCAGCCCCACCGGCGGCGGGCCCCTTCGGGAGCAGTTCTTC.

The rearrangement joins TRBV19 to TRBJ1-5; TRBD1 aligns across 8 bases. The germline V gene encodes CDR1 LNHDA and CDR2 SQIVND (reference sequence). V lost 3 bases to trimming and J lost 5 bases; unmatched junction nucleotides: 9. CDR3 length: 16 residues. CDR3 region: CASSIRTGTGDQPQHF. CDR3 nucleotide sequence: TGTGCCAGTAGTATTCGGACAGGGACCGGGGATCAGCCCCAGCATTTT.

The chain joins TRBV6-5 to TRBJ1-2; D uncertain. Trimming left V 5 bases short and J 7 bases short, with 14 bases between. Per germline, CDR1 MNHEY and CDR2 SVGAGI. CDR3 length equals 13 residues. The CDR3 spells CASSTLEGSGYTF. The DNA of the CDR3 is TGTGCCAGCAGTACCCTTGAGGGCTCTGGCTACACCTTC.

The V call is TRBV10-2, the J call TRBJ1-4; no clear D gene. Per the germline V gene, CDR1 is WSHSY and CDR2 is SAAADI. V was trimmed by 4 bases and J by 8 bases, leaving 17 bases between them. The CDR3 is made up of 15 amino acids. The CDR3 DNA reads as TGCGCCAGCAGTGGAGAGTATGGAGGAGAAGAAAAACTGTTTTTT. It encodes CASSGEYGGEEKLFF.

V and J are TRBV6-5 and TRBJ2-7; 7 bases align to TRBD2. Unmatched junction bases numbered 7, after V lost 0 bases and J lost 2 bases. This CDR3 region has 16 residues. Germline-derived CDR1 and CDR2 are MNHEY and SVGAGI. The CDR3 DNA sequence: TGTGCCAGCAGTTACTCTGGGGCTAGCGGCACCTACGAGCAGTACTTC. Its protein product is CASSYSGASGTYEQYF.

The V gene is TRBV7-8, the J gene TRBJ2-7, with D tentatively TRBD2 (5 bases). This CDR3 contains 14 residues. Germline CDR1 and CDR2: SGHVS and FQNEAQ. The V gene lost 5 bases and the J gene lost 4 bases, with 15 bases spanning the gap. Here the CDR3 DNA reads TGTGCCAGCAGCCCCGAGCGGCCAGGTTACGAGCAGTACTTC. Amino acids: CASSPERPGYEQYF. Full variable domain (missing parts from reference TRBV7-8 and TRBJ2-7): GAGVSQSPRYKVAKRGQDVALRCDPISGHVSLFWYQQALGQGPEFLTYFQNEAQLDKSGLPSDRFFAERPEGSVSTLKIQRTQQEDSAVYLCASSPERPGYEQYFGPGTRLTVT.

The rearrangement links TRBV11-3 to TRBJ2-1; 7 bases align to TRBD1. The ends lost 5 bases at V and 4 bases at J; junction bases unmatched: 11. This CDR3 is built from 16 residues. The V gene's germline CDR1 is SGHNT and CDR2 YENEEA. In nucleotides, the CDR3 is TGTGCCAGCAGCCCAAGGACAGGTCGGCCATACAATGAGCAGTTCTTC. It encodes CASSPRTGRPYNEQFF.

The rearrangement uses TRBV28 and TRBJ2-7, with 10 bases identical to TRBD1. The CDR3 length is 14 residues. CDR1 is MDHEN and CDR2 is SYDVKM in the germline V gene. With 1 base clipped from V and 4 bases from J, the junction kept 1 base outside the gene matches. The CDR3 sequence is CASSLSGQGYEQYF. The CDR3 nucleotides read TGTGCCAGCAGTTTATCGGGACAGGGGTACGAGCAGTACTTC.

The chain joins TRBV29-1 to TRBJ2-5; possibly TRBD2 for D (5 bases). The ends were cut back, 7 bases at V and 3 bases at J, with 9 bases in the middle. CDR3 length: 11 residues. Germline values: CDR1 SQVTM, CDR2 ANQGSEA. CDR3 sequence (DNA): TGCAGCGGTGGAGGCGAAGAGACCCAGTACTTC. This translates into CSGGGEETQYF.

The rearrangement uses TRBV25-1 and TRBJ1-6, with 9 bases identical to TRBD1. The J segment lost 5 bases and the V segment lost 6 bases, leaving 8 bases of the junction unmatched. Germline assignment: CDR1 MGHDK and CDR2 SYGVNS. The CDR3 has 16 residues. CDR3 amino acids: CASRETGGPNNSPLHF. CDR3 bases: TGTGCCAGCAGAGAAACAGGGGGCCCAAATAATTCACCCCTCCACTTT.

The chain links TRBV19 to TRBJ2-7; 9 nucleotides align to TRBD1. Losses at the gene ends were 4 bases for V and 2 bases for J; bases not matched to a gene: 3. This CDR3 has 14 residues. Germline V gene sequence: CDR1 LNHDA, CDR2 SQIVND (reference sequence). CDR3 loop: CASSRTGETYEQYF. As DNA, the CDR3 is TGTGCCAGTAGTAGGACAGGGGAAACCTACGAGCAGTACTTC. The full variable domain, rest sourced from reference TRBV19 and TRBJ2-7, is DGGITQSPKYLFRKEGQNVTLSCEQNLNHDAMYWYRQDPGQGLRLIYYSQIVNDFQKGDIAEGYSVSREKKESFPLTVTSAQKNPTAFYLCASSRTGETYEQYFGPGTRLTVT.

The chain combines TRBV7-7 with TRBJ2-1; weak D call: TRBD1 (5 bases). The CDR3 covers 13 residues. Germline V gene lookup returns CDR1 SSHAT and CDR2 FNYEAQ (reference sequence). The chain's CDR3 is CASSSDISNEQFF. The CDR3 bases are TGTGCTAGTTCGTCGGACATATCCAATGAGCAGTTCTTC.

CDR3 nucleotide sequence: TGTGCCAGCAGCGTAGATGGACAGTTGAACACTGAAGCTTTCTTT. It specifies CASSVDGQLNTEAFF. The rearrangement links TRBV9 to TRBJ1-1, with a tentative D call TRBD1 (6 bases). V lost 0 bases and J 0 bases, leaving 9 bases between the germline ends. Germline V gene data show CDR1 as SGDLS and CDR2 as YYNGEE. The CDR3 consists of 15 residues.

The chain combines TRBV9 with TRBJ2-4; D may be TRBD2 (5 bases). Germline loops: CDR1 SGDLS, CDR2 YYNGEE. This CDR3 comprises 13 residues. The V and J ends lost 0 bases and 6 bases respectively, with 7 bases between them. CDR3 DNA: TGTGCCAGCAGCGTAGACGAGGGAAACATTCAGTACTTC. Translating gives CASSVDEGNIQYF.